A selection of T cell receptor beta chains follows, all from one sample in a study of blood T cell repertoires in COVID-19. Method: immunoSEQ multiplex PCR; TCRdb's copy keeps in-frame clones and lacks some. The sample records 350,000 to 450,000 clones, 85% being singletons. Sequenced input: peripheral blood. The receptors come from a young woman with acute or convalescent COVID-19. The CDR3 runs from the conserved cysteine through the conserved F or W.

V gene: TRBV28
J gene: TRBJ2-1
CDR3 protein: CASSLIGTGAYNEQFF

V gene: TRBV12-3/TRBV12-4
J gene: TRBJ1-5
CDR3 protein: CASRGTNQPQHF

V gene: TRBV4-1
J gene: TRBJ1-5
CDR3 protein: CASSQDRGQPQHF

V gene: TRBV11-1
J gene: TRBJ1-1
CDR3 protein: CASSLETTGRTEAFF

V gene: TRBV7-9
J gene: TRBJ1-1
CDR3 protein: CASSLALGAGLNTEAFF

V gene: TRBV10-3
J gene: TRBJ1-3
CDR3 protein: CATGIGSSGNTIYF

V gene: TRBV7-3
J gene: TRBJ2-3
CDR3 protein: CASREAYGTDTQYF

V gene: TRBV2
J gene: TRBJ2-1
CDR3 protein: CASKLWTGAMGGDEQFF

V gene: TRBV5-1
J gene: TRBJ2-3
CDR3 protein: CASSLFGDNTQYF

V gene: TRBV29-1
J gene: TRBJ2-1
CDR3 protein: CSVKQRQTYNEQFF

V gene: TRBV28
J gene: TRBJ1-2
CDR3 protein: CASSSSGQANYGYTF

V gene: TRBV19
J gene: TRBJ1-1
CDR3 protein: CASSMSGAYTEAFF

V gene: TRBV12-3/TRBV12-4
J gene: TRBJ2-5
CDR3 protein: CASRKTVQETQYF

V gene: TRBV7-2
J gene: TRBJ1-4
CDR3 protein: CASSFQGGNEKLFF

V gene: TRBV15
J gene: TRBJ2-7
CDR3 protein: CATSHPGDSRPYEQYF

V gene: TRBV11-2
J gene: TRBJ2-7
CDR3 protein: CASSLERGPYEQYF

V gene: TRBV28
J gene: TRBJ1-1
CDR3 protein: CASSFPGTEAFF

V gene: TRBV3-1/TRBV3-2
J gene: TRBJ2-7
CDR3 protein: CASSQAPGYEQYF

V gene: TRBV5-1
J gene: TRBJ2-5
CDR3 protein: CASSLTSGEQETQYF

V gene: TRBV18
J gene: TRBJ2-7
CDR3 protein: CASSPGPSHPLYEQYF

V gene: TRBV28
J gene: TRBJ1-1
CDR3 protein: CASSFPTGTGGATEAFF

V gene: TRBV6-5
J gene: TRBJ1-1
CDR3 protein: CASSYLRDTEAFF

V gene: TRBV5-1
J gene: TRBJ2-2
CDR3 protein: CASSYTGSNTGELFF

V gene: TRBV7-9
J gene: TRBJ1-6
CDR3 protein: CASSLGQRNSPLHF

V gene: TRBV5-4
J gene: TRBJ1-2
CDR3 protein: CASSREQGRGNGYTF

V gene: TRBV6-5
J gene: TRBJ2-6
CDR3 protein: CASSRGSGANVLTF

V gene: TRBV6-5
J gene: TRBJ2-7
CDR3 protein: CASGGSGSSYEQYF

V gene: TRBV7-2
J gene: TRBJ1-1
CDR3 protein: CASSLVPVAMSTEAFF

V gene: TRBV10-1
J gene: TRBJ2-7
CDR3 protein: CASSESNSGGLEQYF

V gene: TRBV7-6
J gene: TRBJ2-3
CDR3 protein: CASSLAGASTDTQYF

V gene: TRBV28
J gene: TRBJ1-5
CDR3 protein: CASLGTGYKQPQHF

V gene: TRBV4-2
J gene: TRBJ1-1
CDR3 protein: CASSQPGVRNTEAFF

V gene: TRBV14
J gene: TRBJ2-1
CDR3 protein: CASSQDLAVAYNEQFF

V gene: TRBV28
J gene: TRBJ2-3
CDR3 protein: CASSQSIRTSGSWTDTQYF

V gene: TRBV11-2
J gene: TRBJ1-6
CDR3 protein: CASSLTAGEPLHF

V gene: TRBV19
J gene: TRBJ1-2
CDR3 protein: CASSKLGQLANYGYTF

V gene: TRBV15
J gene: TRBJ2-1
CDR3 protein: CATSRDQAGEQFF

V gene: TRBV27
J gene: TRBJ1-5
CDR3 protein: CASQPTPGQLNQPQHF

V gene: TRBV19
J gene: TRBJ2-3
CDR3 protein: CASSLGQGNTDTQYF

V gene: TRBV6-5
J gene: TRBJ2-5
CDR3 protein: CASSYALATGTQYF

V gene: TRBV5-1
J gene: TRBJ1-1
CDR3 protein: CASSLQGQDTEAFF

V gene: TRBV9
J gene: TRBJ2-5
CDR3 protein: CASSPSGRALETQYF

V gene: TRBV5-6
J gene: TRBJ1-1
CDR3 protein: CASSLWTGRDEAFF

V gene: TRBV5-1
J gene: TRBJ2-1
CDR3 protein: CASSLQWPSINSGRDNEQFF

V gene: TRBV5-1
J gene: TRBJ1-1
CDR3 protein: CASRIEPGGNTEAFF

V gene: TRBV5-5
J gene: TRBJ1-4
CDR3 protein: CASSGTTGGGIEKLFF